The present entry profiles one TCR beta chain with its context. The sample holds many counts of this clonotype. Its recognized antigen is unknown. No much larger clone is present one base from it, and per-base qualities are unavailable. This sample was included in a study of Graves' ophthalmopathy and Graves' hyperthyroidism (dated by TCRdb to 2016 to 2019). A note on the overall study: Peripheral blood was collected at initial diagnosis, before any treatment. The study used signatures of the TCR beta repertoire to tell Graves' ophthalmopathy apart from Graves' hyperthyroidism and to predict which patients would progress to ophthalmopathy. In total, approximately 140 blood samples were TCR-sequenced: some 43 ophthalmopathy, some 75 hyperthyroidism and roughly 17 hyperthyroidism-to-ophthalmopathy patients. To explore V-J signatures that distinguish ophthalmopathy from hyperthyroidism, a discovery set of around 100 patients was enrolled, made up of 40 to 45 with ophthalmopathy and around 60 with stable hyperthyroidism. For independent validation, a separate cohort was made up of approximately 19 hyperthyroidism patients plus 17 patients who later progressed from hyperthyroidism to ophthalmopathy. T-cell repertoires of thyroid tissue and blood were compared in about 6 hyperthyroidism patients. Following sample collection, hyperthyroidism patients were given methimazole at a starting dose of 30 mg daily, and ophthalmopathy patients were given high-dose intravenous methylprednisolone.

V and J are truncated by 0 bases and 1 base respectively, leaving an intervening sequence of 10 bases. The CDR3 has 15 amino acids, counting the end cysteine and phenylalanine. Left in the record is the CDR3 DNA by itself, 45 bases read in frame from the first base. CDR1 SEHNR and CDR2 FQNEAQ are derived from the germline V gene (reference sequence). For repertoire sequencing, the TCR beta CDR3 regions were amplified from RNA transcripts. The first round of RT-PCR was done with HTBI primers and the Qiagen OneStep RT-PCR kit, and was followed by a second round of multiplex PCR, then size selection and purification. Sequencing of the libraries was carried out on an Illumina HiSeq2000 in paired-end mode with 100 bp reads. As for the original processing: Reads were processed with SOAPnuke, discarding reads with adapters, uncalled bases, mean Phred below 15, or no exact constant-primer or identifier match. COPE v1.2.5 was used to merge the high-quality paired reads. Each unique nucleotide sequence was defined as a clonotype, and clonotypes were aligned to IMGT TRB V, D and J references with MiTCR v1.1. Analysis was restricted to V-J combinations with a frequency above 0.0001, which covered roughly 99% of repertoires. For each V-J combination, a TCR clonal expansion and chaos score was defined as the ratio of F50 clonal expansion to chaos observed in the TCRdist matrix. Features were reduced by Welch's t-statistics and random forest to approximately 12 V-J combinations, which fed a naive Bayes classifier. The Morisita-Horn index was used to measure how similar the thyroid and blood repertoires were. TCRdb reran the public reads through fastp at Q25 and MiXCR, keeping productive beta chains. Every distinct CDR3 protein forms one entry, paired with its most common genes and DNA. TCRdb's processing, not the authors' own work, is the source of the V and J calls. The sample data list almost 750,000 distinct CDR3 sequences, and approximately 40% of these were observed just once. The leading ten clones occupy around 40% of the sample.

Ophthalmopathy patients were characterized by moderately to severely active disease, a Clinical Activity Score of at least 3, a NOSPECS grade of at least 4, and a disease duration under 3 months. Patients with other autoimmune diseases, uncontrolled infections, pregnancy or lactation were excluded from the study. Diagnosis was based on clinical symptoms, serum thyroxine, TRAb, thyroid ultrasound and orbital computed tomography. Ficoll-Paque density gradient centrifugation was used to isolate PBMCs from approximately 10 ml of fresh peripheral blood. Total RNA was extracted using Trizol reagent, and RNA quality was checked on an Agilent 2100 Bioanalyzer. Findings and caveats that apply to the study as a whole: Ophthalmopathy was separated from stable hyperthyroidism by the 13-signature model with roughly 88% sensitivity and 81.08% specificity in cross-validation and with 80%/75% in the test set. No statistical method was used to set the sample size in advance, and the investigators knew which group each participant was assigned to. Most expanded thyroid clonotypes with frequency above 0.001 were also detected in blood, suggesting blood repertoires may reflect the thyroid immune response. In validation, the model predicted ophthalmopathy progression with about 64% sensitivity and roughly 72% specificity; some 13 predicted patients were CT-confirmed with GO in a median of approximately six months.

This receptor was obtained from an adult man with Graves' ophthalmopathy. Input material: peripheral blood. The V and J genes are TRBV7-9 and TRBJ2-7; the D gene is not confidently resolved. The base sequence is TGTGCCAGCAGCTTAGCCGGCCACCTTTCCTACGAGCAGTACTTC. Protein translation: CASSLAGHLSYEQYF. The entire variable domain, with the stretches around the CDR3 drawn from the reference TRBV7-9 and TRBJ2-7 proteins, is DTGVSQNPRHKITKRGQNVTFRCDPISEHNRLYWYRQTLGQGPEFLTYFQNEAQLEKSRLLSDRFSAERPKGSFSTLEIQRTEQGDSAMYLCASSLAGHLSYEQYFGPGTRLTVT.